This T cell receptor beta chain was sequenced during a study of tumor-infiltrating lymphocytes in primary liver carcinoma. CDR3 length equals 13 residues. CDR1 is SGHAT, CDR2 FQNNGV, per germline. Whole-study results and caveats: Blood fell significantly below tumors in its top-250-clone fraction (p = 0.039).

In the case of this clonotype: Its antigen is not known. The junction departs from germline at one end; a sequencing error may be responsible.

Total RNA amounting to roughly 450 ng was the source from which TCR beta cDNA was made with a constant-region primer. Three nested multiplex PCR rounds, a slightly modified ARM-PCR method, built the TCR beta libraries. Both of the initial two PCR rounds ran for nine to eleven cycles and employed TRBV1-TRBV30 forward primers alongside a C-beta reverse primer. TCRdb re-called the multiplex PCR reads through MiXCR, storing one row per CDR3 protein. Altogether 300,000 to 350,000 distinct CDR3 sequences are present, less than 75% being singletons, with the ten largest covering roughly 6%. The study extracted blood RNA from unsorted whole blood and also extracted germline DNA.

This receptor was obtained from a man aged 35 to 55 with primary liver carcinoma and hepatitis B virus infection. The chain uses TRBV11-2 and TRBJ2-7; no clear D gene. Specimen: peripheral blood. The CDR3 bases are TGTGCTAGCAACCCAGCGTCTGGTCGCGAGCAGTACTTC. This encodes CASNPASGREQYF.